Each of the 27 T cell receptor beta chains below was sequenced from the same sample in a study of early T cells in non-severe SARS-CoV-2 infection. A single record per CDR3 protein comes from TCRdb applying MiXCR to the 5' RACE reads. The data hold fewer than 85,000 distinct CDR3 sequences, with under 15% observed a single time. The specimen was whole blood. Receptors originate from an adult who was a healthcare worker with PCR-confirmed SARS-CoV-2 infection or an uninfected control (not recorded which).

This clonotype was seen ten or more times. This chain uses TRBV12-3 or TRBV12-4 with TRBJ2-7; D remains ambiguous. The V end was cut by 4 bases, the J end by 3 bases, with 13 bases between. The CDR3 spans 14 residues. CDR3 region: CASSSGPIVYEQYF. DNA for the CDR3: TGTGCCAGCAGTTCCGGTCCGATAGTCTACGAGCAGTACTTC.

Of note for this clonotype: A much larger clone differs by one base, so this may be a read error. The chain combines TRBV6-5 with TRBJ1-2; the match to TRBD1 covers 11 bases. The J segment lost 3 bases and the V segment lost 7 bases, leaving 4 bases of the junction unmatched. The length of the CDR3 is 14 residues. Germline V CDR1 and CDR2: MNHEY, SVGAGI. The CDR3 sequence is CASTRDRGDYGYTF. For the CDR3, the DNA is TGTGCCAGCACCCGGGACAGGGGGGACTATGGCTACACCTTC.

This rearrangement joins TRBV29-1 to TRBJ2-3; the D gene could be TRBD1 or TRBD2 (5 bases each). Trimming removed 7 bases at V and 6 bases at J, with 17 bases between. In germline, CDR1 is SQVTM, CDR2 ANQGSEA. CDR3 length: 13 amino acids. CDR3 loop: CSATGPGGDTQYF. DNA of the CDR3: TGCAGCGCCACGGGACCCGGCGGCGATACGCAGTATTTT.

The V gene is TRBV6-2 or TRBV6-3, the J gene TRBJ2-7; a possible D gene is TRBD2 (6 bases). V lost 0 bases and J 4 bases, leaving 10 bases between the germline ends. From germline, CDR1 is MNHEY and CDR2 SVGEGT. CDR3 size: 14 residues. CDR3 loop: CASSYSPGRYEQYF. The CDR3 nucleotides are TGTGCCAGCAGTTACTCTCCAGGGAGGTACGAGCAGTACTTC.

This clonotype has a count of ten or more. V and J are TRBV4-3 and TRBJ1-1, with 7 bases that match TRBD1. Germline trimming cut 0 bases from V and 8 bases from J; bases unmatched to any gene: 6. Germline V gene data show CDR1 as LGHNA and CDR2 as YSLEER. This CDR3 has 14 amino acids. Written as DNA, the CDR3 is TGCGCCAGCAGCCAAGATTCAAGCAGGGGGGAAGCTTTCTTT. The encoded protein is CASSQDSSRGEAFF.

This clonotype was detected ten times or more. The chain combines TRBV20-1 with TRBJ2-4, with 7 bases lining up with TRBD1. Germline values: CDR1 DFQATT, CDR2 SNEGSKA (reference sequence). The V and J ends lost 2 bases and 0 bases, in that order; junction bases with no gene match: 4. The CDR3 sequence is 15 residues long. CDR3: CSARQGVRAKNIQYF. DNA for the CDR3: TGCAGTGCTAGACAGGGGGTGAGAGCCAAAAACATTCAGTACTTC.

Comments on this clonotype: A read error may explain this, as a much larger clone is one base away. V is TRBV20-1 and J is TRBJ1-1, with TRBD1 as a possible D gene (6 bases). CDR1 is DFQATT, CDR2 SNEGSKA, per germline (reference sequence). V lost 6 bases and J lost 5, with 16 bases in between. The CDR3 consists of 13 residues. Written as DNA, the CDR3 is TGCAGTGCCGGCAGGGGCGGGGAAACTGAAGCTTTCTTT. This encodes CSAGRGGETEAFF.

This clonotype was seen repeatedly, ten times or more. CDR3 nucleotides: TGTGCCACCAGTGACCCTAAAGATTTCCCTAATGGCTACACCTTC. The encoded protein is CATSDPKDFPNGYTF. This sequence joins TRBV24-1 and TRBJ1-2, with unresolved D. Trimming took off 4 bases at V and 6 bases at J, with 17 bases between the two ends. CDR3 length: 15 residues. Germline CDR1 is KGHDR and CDR2 is SFDVKD.

This clonotype was recorded many times. The chain recombines TRBV28 with TRBJ2-2; no clear D gene. Per the germline V gene, CDR1 is MDHEN and CDR2 is SYDVKM. CDR3 length equals 15 residues. V was clipped by 4 bases and J by 0 bases, with 9 bases between them. CDR3 sequence (DNA): TGTGCCAGCAGTTATCTGGGGACGAACACCGGGGAGCTGTTTTTT. It codes for CASSYLGTNTGELFF.

This clonotype has at least ten counts. The rearrangement uses TRBV30 and TRBJ1-1; D is unclear. CDR3 length: 11 residues. The V gene's germline CDR1 is GTSNPN and CDR2 SVGIG (reference sequence). Deletions cut 4 bases from V and 0 bases from J, with 3 bases between. In nucleotides, the CDR3 is TGTGCCTGGAACATGAACACTGAAGCTTTCTTT. Encoded protein: CAWNMNTEAFF.

This chain connects TRBV11-2 to TRBJ1-1, with D tentatively TRBD1 (6 bases). V dropped 8 bases and J dropped 0 bases, with 16 bases sitting between them. The CDR3 is 15 residues long. The V gene's germline CDR1 is SGHAT and CDR2 FQNNGV. CDR3 DNA: TGTGCCAGCCGCGGGGGGCCAGGGATGAACACTGAAGCTTTCTTT. It is translated as CASRGGPGMNTEAFF.

This clonotype appeared a few times. This chain connects TRBV7-8 to TRBJ2-4, with 10 bases matching TRBD2. CDR1 is SGHVS and CDR2 is FQNEAQ in the germline V gene. The CDR3 extends over 20 amino acids. V lost 3 bases, J lost 3 bases, and 17 bases stayed unmatched. The CDR3 bases are TGTGCCAGCAGCTTCCCGACTAGAGCGGGAGGGAGTGGTAACAAAAACATTCAGTACTTC. Encoded protein: CASSFPTRAGGSGNKNIQYF.

This clonotype was counted ten times or more. The chain carries TRBV12-3 or TRBV12-4 and TRBJ2-1, with 8 bases fitting TRBD2. The V segment lost 3 bases and the J segment 2 bases; nucleotides outside the gene matches: 3. This CDR3 has 15 residues. The CDR3 nucleotides read TGTGCCAGCAGTTTCGGGGGGGCCCCCTACAATGAGCAGTTCTTC. It is translated as CASSFGGAPYNEQFF.

This clonotype was recorded at least ten times. This chain uses TRBV28 with TRBJ2-1; 11 bases are a match to TRBD2. Germline loops: CDR1 MDHEN, CDR2 SYDVKM. The CDR3 is 16 residues long. J lost 9 bases, V lost 3 bases, and 10 bases had no gene match. The CDR3 DNA reads as TGTGCCAGCAGTTTCCGGTGGCTAGCGGGGGGTGGTGAGCAGTTCTTC. Its translation is CASSFRWLAGGGEQFF. Full variable domain (remainder filled in from reference TRBV28 and TRBJ2-1): DVKVTQSSRYLVKRTGEKVFLECVQDMDHENMFWYRQDPGLGLRLIYFSYDVKMKEKGDIPEGYSVSREKKERFSLILESASTNQTSMYLCASSFRWLAGGGEQFFGPGTRLTVL.

Many counts were recorded for this clonotype. The chain combines TRBV20-1 with TRBJ2-2, with D possibly matching TRBD2 (5 bases). This CDR3 is 13 amino acids long. V gave up 3 bases and J gave up 0 bases, with 5 bases separating them. Germline CDR1 DFQATT, CDR2 SNEGSKA (reference sequence). CDR3 residues: CSARRANTGELFF. The DNA for the CDR3 is TGCAGTGCTAGGCGGGCGAACACCGGGGAGCTGTTTTTT.

This CDR3 is CASSPPDRQNTEAFF. The DNA for the CDR3 is TGTGCCAGCAGTCCTCCGGACAGACAGAACACTGAAGCTTTCTTT. The V gene is TRBV28, the J gene TRBJ1-1; weak D call: TRBD1 (6 bases). Trimming cost V 5 bases and J 1 base, with 14 bases left between them. Germline CDR1 MDHEN, CDR2 SYDVKM. This CDR3 contains 15 residues.

This clonotype was seen repeatedly, ten times or more. This chain connects TRBV21-1 to TRBJ1-1; the DNA was not used to check the table's D call, TRBD1. TRBV21-1 is an annotated pseudogene. This CDR3 region has 16 residues. Written as DNA, the CDR3 is TGTGCCAGCACAGACCCGGGACAGGGGGCTAAAACTGAAGCTTTCTTT. As protein: CASTDPGQGAKTEAFF.

This clonotype was seen many times. The rearrangement joins TRBV7-9 to TRBJ2-2; D perhaps matches TRBD2 (6 bases). The germline V gene encodes CDR1 SEHNR and CDR2 FQNEAQ (reference sequence). Trimming removed 5 bases at V and 5 bases at J, with 30 bases between. The CDR3 is 20 residues long. The CDR3 DNA reads as TGTGCCAGCAGCCCACCATACGGAACGGGAGCCCCTCATGGGACCGGGGAGCTGTTTTTT. As protein: CASSPPYGTGAPHGTGELFF.

The chain employs TRBV29-1 and TRBJ1-1; D remains unclear. Trimming cost V 4 bases and J 7 bases, with 7 bases left between them. This CDR3 region has 10 residues. Germline V gene sequence: CDR1 SQVTM, CDR2 ANQGSEA. The CDR3 bases are TGCAGCGTTGTAGGGCTTGAAGCTTTCTTT. Amino acid sequence: CSVVGLEAFF.

CDR3 amino acids: CSAPNSGRTKTQYF. CDR3 DNA: TGCAGTGCCCCCAATAGCGGGAGGACGAAGACCCAGTACTTC. The chain uses TRBV20-1 and TRBJ2-5, with 10 bases lining up with TRBD2. CDR1 and CDR2 from the germline V gene are DFQATT and SNEGSKA (reference sequence). V lost 6 bases and J lost 6; bases outside the gene matches: 10. The CDR3 spans 14 residues.

This clonotype was seen repeatedly, ten times or more. This rearrangement joins TRBV12-5 to TRBJ1-1, with 7 bases matching TRBD1. V dropped 5 bases and J dropped 0; count of bases not matched to a gene: 3. This CDR3 contains 14 residues. CDR1 LGHNT and CDR2 FRNRAP come from the germline V gene. The CDR3: CASGPGQMNTEAFF. CDR3 bases: TGTGCTAGTGGTCCGGGACAGATGAACACTGAAGCTTTCTTT.

This clonotype has a count of ten or more. This chain joins TRBV6-2 or TRBV6-3 and TRBJ2-6; 11 positions agree with TRBD2. After removal of 1 base from V and 0 bases from J, the junction contained 11 bases not matched to a gene. Per germline, CDR1 MNHEY and CDR2 SVGEGT. There are 21 residues in the CDR3. This CDR3 reads CASSYYRTLAGVTSGANVLTF. As DNA, the CDR3 is TGTGCCAGCAGTTACTATAGAACACTAGCGGGGGTTACCTCTGGGGCCAACGTCCTGACTTTC.

At least ten counts were recorded for this clonotype. The chain carries TRBV12-3 or TRBV12-4 and TRBJ2-5; 10 bases agree with TRBD2. The CDR3 runs to 15 residues. Trimming removed 6 bases from V and 4 bases from J; junction bases left unmatched: 8. In DNA form, the CDR3 reads TGTGCCAGCAGCGTTAGCGGGGGGCGGGTAGAGACCCAGTACTTC. This gives the protein CASSVSGGRVETQYF.

This clonotype was detected many times. The rearrangement links TRBV21-1 to TRBJ2-1; TRBD1, as called in the table, went unchecked against the DNA. TRBV21-1 is annotated as a pseudogene. This CDR3 comprises 16 residues. The CDR3 DNA is TGTGCCAGCCGGAGGACAGGAGAGTATCTTTACAATGAGCAGTTCTTC. Protein sequence: CASRRTGEYLYNEQFF.

The chain joins TRBV4-1 to TRBJ2-5; no definite D call. This CDR3 spans 12 amino acids. Trimming removed 0 bases at V and 5 bases at J, with 4 bases between. Germline V gives CDR1 MGHRA, CDR2 YSYEKL. The chain's CDR3 is CASSQDTETQYF. For the CDR3, the DNA is TGCGCCAGCAGCCAAGATACGGAGACCCAGTACTTC.

The CDR3: CASSQPGASDTQYF. In DNA, the CDR3 is TGTGCCAGCAGCCAACCCGGGGCCTCAGATACGCAGTATTTT. V gene TRBV7-9 combines with J gene TRBJ2-3; TRBD1 or TRBD2 may be the D gene (5 bases each). The germline V gene has CDR1 SEHNR and CDR2 FQNEAQ (reference sequence). V was pared by 5 bases and J by 4 bases, with 13 bases between. This CDR3 has 14 residues.

This clonotype was observed at least ten times. The chain recombines TRBV10-1 with TRBJ2-5; 10 positions match TRBD2. The V gene end was trimmed by 0 bases and the J gene end by 3 bases; junction bases not matched to a gene: 1. Germline V gene sequence: CDR1 WNHNN, CDR2 SYGVQD (reference sequence). The length of the CDR3 is 15 residues. The CDR3: CASSESLAGEETQYF. The CDR3 DNA sequence: TGCGCCAGCAGTGAGTCGCTAGCGGGGGAAGAGACCCAGTACTTC.